This TCR beta chain was sequenced in a study of response to subunit inactivated influenza vaccine. TCRdb ran MiXCR on the RT-PCR reads and lists one entry per CDR3 protein. The repertoire consists of around 530,000 distinct CDR3 sequences, with about an eighth occurring once and the leading ten covering roughly 10%. There are a few counts of this clonotype. The conserved phenylalanine or tryptophan normally closing the CDR3 is absent here, so this likely arose from a read error. The DNA is left out, because the CDR3 cannot be placed on it with certainty; the CDR3 is given as TCRdb lists it. CDR1 is SGHTA, CDR2 FQGNSA, per germline. The CDR3 comprises 12 residues, both ends counted.

This TCR derives from a man aged 50 to 59 who received an inactivated influenza vaccine. This rearrangement joins TRBV7-2 to TRBJ2-3; the table's D gene call, TRBD1, was not cross checked with the DNA. The sequences come from PBMCs from blood, collected on the day of vaccination. The CDR3: CASSLELGTQTL.